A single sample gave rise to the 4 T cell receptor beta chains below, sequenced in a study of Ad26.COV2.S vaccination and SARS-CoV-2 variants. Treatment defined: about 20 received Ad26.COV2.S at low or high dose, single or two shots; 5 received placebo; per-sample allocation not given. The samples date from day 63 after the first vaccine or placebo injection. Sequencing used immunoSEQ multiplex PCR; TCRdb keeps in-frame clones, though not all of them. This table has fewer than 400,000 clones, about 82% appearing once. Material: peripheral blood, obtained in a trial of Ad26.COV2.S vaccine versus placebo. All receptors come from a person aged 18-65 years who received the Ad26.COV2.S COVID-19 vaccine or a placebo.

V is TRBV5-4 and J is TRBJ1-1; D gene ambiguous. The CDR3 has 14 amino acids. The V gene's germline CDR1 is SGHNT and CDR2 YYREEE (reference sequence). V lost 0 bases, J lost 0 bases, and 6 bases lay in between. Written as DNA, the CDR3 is TGTGCCAGCAGCTTGGGAAACTTGAACACTGAAGCTTTCTTT. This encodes CASSLGNLNTEAFF.

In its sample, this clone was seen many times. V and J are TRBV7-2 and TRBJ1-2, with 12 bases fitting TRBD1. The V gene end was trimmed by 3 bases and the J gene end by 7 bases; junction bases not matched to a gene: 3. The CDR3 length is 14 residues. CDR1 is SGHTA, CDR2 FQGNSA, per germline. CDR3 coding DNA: TGTGCCAGCAGCTTCCGGGACAGGGGGCTTGGCTACACCTTC. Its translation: CASSFRDRGLGYTF.

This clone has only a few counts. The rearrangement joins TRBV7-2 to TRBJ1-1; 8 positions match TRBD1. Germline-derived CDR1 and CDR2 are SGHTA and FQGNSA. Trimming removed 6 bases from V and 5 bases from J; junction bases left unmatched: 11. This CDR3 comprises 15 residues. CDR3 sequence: CASSQYGGQETEAFF. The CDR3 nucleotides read TGTGCCAGCAGTCAATATGGGGGACAGGAGACTGAAGCTTTCTTT.

CDR3 sequence reads: CASGLWASKGTQPQHF. The CDR3, as DNA: TGTGCTAGTGGTTTGTGGGCCTCAAAGGGGACTCAGCCCCAGCATTTT. This chain connects TRBV12-5 to TRBJ1-5; tentative D call: TRBD1 (5 bases). V lost 2 bases to trimming and J lost 6 bases, with 17 bases between them. The CDR3 has 16 amino acids. Germline lookup yields CDR1 LGHNT and CDR2 FRNRAP. Full variable domain (remainder filled in from reference TRBV12-5 and TRBJ1-5): DARVTQTPRHKVTEMGQEVTMRCQPILGHNTVFWYRQTMMQGLELLAYFRNRAPLDDSGMPKDRFSAEMPDATLATLKIQPSEPRDSAVYFCASGLWASKGTQPQHFGDGTRLSIL.